Below, 32 T cell receptor beta chains from the same sample are listed, as sequenced in a study of CD8 T cells in ankylosing spondylitis. Via MiXCR, TCRdb re-called the 5' RACE reads, giving one row per CDR3 protein. The sample lists nearly 350,000 distinct CDR3 sequences; roughly 14% were seen once. The sample was blood, either unsorted or a sorted T cell fraction (not recorded which). These receptors all stem from a male donor with ankylosing spondylitis or in good health (not recorded which).

The rearrangement links TRBV5-1 to TRBJ2-6; D might be TRBD1 (5 bases). V was shortened by 4 bases and J by 1 base, with 18 bases between the two germline ends. The CDR3 has 18 amino acids. Germline V CDR1 and CDR2: SGHRS, YFSETQ. The CDR3 here is CASSPLGQGLSGANVLTF. The DNA of the CDR3 is TGCGCCAGCAGCCCCCTCGGGCAGGGTCTTTCTGGGGCCAACGTCCTGACTTTC.

At least ten counts were recorded for this clonotype. This chain links TRBV12-3 or TRBV12-4 with TRBJ1-5, with 7 bases fitting TRBD1. The J segment lost 3 bases and the V segment lost 5 bases, leaving 7 bases of the junction unmatched. CDR3 length: 15 amino acids. The CDR3 DNA sequence: TGTGCCAGCAGTGCACAGGGGACGGACAATCAGCCCCAGCATTTT. Translating gives CASSAQGTDNQPQHF.

The sample holds one count of this clonotype. The V gene is TRBV6-1, the J gene TRBJ2-7; possibly TRBD1 or TRBD2 for D (5 bases each). The CDR3 consists of 13 residues. Per the germline V gene, CDR1 is MNHNS and CDR2 is SASEGT. V lost 7 bases, J lost 3 bases, and 13 bases lay in between. In nucleotides, the CDR3 is TGTGCCAGCATGGGGGATGGGCTCTACGAGCAGTACTTC. Protein product: CASMGDGLYEQYF.

This clonotype was seen more than once but under ten times. The rearrangement joins TRBV12-3 or TRBV12-4 to TRBJ2-5; 12 positions match TRBD2. The V segment lost 1 base and the J segment 4 bases; nucleotides outside the gene matches: 4. This CDR3 is built from 16 residues. CDR3: CASSLVLAGGRETQYF. The CDR3 region has the DNA TGTGCCAGCAGTTTAGTTCTAGCGGGGGGGAGAGAGACCCAGTACTTC.

This clonotype was counted many times. V gene TRBV5-6 combines with J gene TRBJ1-3, with 7 nucleotides matching TRBD1. The CDR3 extends over 13 amino acids. From germline, CDR1 is SGHDT and CDR2 YYEEEE. The V segment lost 2 bases and the J segment 9 bases; nucleotides outside the gene matches: 5. CDR3 in DNA: TGTGCCAGCAGCTTTGGACAGGTCAGCACCATATATTTT. Its protein is CASSFGQVSTIYF. Complete variable domain (other parts from reference TRBV5-6 and TRBJ1-3): DAGVTQSPTHLIKTRGQQVTLRCSPKSGHDTVSWYQQALGQGPQFIFQYYEEEERQRGNFPDRFSGHQFPNYSSELNVNALLLGDSALYLCASSFGQVSTIYFGEGSWLTVV.

This clonotype has at least ten counts. The chain combines TRBV29-1 with TRBJ2-5, with TRBD2 identical over 8 bases. Germline V lookup: CDR1 SQVTM, CDR2 ANQGSEA. The V gene end was trimmed by 5 bases and the J gene end by 2 bases; junction bases not matched to a gene: 4. The CDR3 contains 13 residues. DNA of the CDR3: TGCAGCGTTCGGGGGGGAGGGCAAGAGACCCAGTACTTC. As protein: CSVRGGGQETQYF.

This clonotype was seen ten or more times. The genes are TRBV12-3 or TRBV12-4 and TRBJ2-5; 7 nucleotides match TRBD2. The CDR3 sequence is 14 residues long. V shed 2 bases, J shed 1 base, and the junction held 1 base outside the gene matches. This chain's CDR3 is CASSLTGGQETQYF. For the CDR3, the DNA is TGTGCCAGCAGTTTAACGGGGGGCCAAGAGACCCAGTACTTC.

This clonotype was recorded a few times. V is TRBV3-1 and J is TRBJ2-6, with a possible D match to TRBD1 (5 bases). Trimming took off 4 bases at V and 0 bases at J, with 16 bases between the two ends. This CDR3 has 18 amino acids. The germline V gene encodes CDR1 LGHDT and CDR2 YNNKEL (reference sequence). The CDR3 DNA is TGTGCCAGCAGCCTCAAAGGGGCAGTCAACTCTGGGGCCAACGTCCTGACTTTC. Its protein product is CASSLKGAVNSGANVLTF. Based on the CDR3 plus reference TRBV3-1 and TRBJ2-6, the full variable domain is DTAVSQTPKYLVTQMGNDKSIKCEQNLGHDTMYWYKQDSKKFLKIMFSYNNKELIINETVPNRFSPKSPDKAHLNLHINSLELGDSAVYFCASSLKGAVNSGANVLTFGAGSRLTVL.

This clonotype was detected a few times. The V and J genes are TRBV27 and TRBJ1-3, with D perhaps matching TRBD1 (6 bases). Trimming took 0 bases from V and 4 from J, leaving 7 bases between them. CDR1 is MNHEY, CDR2 SMNVEV, per germline (reference sequence). The CDR3 contains 14 residues. CDR3 protein: CASSLSGTGNTIYF. The CDR3 nucleotides are TGTGCCAGCAGTTTATCCGGGACAGGAAACACCATATATTTT.

This clonotype has more than one count but fewer than ten. J is TRBJ2-2 and V is TRBV12-3 or TRBV12-4; D remains ambiguous. The CDR3 is 13 residues long. V was pared by 3 bases and J by 4 bases, with 6 bases between. The CDR3 sequence is CASSFRATGELFF. In DNA form, the CDR3 reads TGTGCCAGCAGTTTTCGAGCCACCGGGGAGCTGTTTTTT.

The chain combines TRBV29-1 with TRBJ2-7; 13 nucleotides line up with TRBD2. With V trimmed by 7 bases and J by 3 bases, 3 bases remained unmatched. This CDR3 is built from 13 residues. Germline V gene sequence: CDR1 SQVTM, CDR2 ANQGSEA. The CDR3 loop reads CSGGLAGDYEQYF. CDR3 DNA: TGCAGCGGTGGACTAGCGGGAGACTACGAGCAGTACTTC.

This clonotype was counted between two and nine times. The genes are TRBV12-3 or TRBV12-4 and TRBJ1-2, with 9 bases that match TRBD1. The CDR3 is 14 residues long. J lost 8 bases, V lost 6 bases, and 10 bases had no gene match. The CDR3 sequence is CASSLGQGLRGYTF. In DNA form, the CDR3 reads TGTGCCAGCAGCTTGGGACAGGGATTGAGGGGCTACACCTTC.

This clonotype was detected a few times. CDR3 sequence reads: CASNPGTGEFYGYTF. The CDR3 DNA reads TGTGCCAGCAACCCCGGGACAGGGGAGTTCTATGGCTACACCTTC. The V and J genes are TRBV7-2 and TRBJ1-2; 10 nucleotides agree with TRBD1. Germline V gene lookup returns CDR1 SGHTA and CDR2 FQGNSA. The CDR3 extends over 15 amino acids. J lost 4 bases, V lost 7 bases, and 9 bases had no gene match.

J is TRBJ2-7 and V is TRBV5-1; 7 bases agree with TRBD2. V dropped 4 bases and J dropped 2; count of bases not matched to a gene: 3. The CDR3 has 13 amino acids. CDR1 and CDR2 from the germline V gene are SGHRS and YFSETQ. CDR3 in DNA: TGCGCCAGCAGCGATGGGGGGGCCTACGAGCAGTACTTC. Translating it yields CASSDGGAYEQYF.

The chain uses TRBV20-1 and TRBJ2-5; tentative D call: TRBD1 (6 bases). CDR3 length: 12 amino acids. Trimming cost V 6 bases and J 5 bases, with 13 bases left between them. CDR1 is DFQATT and CDR2 is SNEGSKA in the germline V gene (reference sequence). CDR3 region: CSARTGYETQYF. Written as DNA, the CDR3 is TGCAGTGCCAGAACAGGGTACGAGACCCAGTACTTC.

The V and J genes are TRBV7-7 and TRBJ1-1; D gene ambiguous. CDR1 is SSHAT and CDR2 is FNYEAQ in the germline V gene (reference sequence). The CDR3 totals 15 residues. V gave up 1 base and J gave up 2 bases, with 11 bases separating them. CDR3 residues: CASSLGYDFNTEAFF. DNA of the CDR3: TGTGCCAGCAGCTTAGGATATGACTTTAACACTGAAGCTTTCTTT.

This clonotype was detected a few times. The chain links TRBV15 to TRBJ2-1, with 8 bases lining up with TRBD2. V shed 2 bases and J 2 bases; nucleotides not matched to a gene: 2. This CDR3 spans 15 amino acids. Germline CDR1 reads LNHNV; CDR2 reads YYDKDF (reference sequence). CDR3 sequence: CATSRSGSPYNEQFF. The DNA of the CDR3 is TGTGCCACCAGCAGAAGCGGGAGTCCCTACAATGAGCAGTTCTTC. Full variable domain (rest looked up from reference TRBV15 and TRBJ2-1): DAMVIQNPRYQVTQFGKPVTLSCSQTLNHNVMYWYQQKSSQAPKLLFHYYDKDFNNEADTPDNFQSRRPNTSFCFLDIRSPGLGDTAMYLCATSRSGSPYNEQFFGPGTRLTVL.

V and J are TRBV20-1 and TRBJ2-5; 10 bases match TRBD2. Germline loops: CDR1 DFQATT, CDR2 SNEGSKA (reference sequence). V shed 0 bases, J shed 4 bases, and the junction held 2 bases outside the gene matches. This CDR3 contains 14 residues. The CDR3 nucleotides are TGCAGTGCTAGAGACCTAGCGGGAGTAGAGACCCAGTACTTC. Translated, it gives CSARDLAGVETQYF.

This clonotype has ten or more counts. The V and J genes are TRBV12-3 or TRBV12-4 and TRBJ2-2; TRBD2 matches at 7 bases. Unmatched junction bases numbered 5, after V lost 3 bases and J lost 1 base. CDR3 size: 16 residues. The CDR3 sequence is CASSFGREGNTGELFF. As DNA, the CDR3 is TGTGCCAGCAGTTTCGGCAGGGAGGGGAACACCGGGGAGCTGTTTTTT.

The chain carries TRBV5-1 and TRBJ2-7; 7 positions agree with TRBD2. CDR3 size: 16 residues. The germline V gene encodes CDR1 SGHRS and CDR2 YFSETQ. V was pared by 2 bases and J by 3 bases, with 11 bases of the junction left unmatched. The CDR3 region is CASSLGAGQGIYEQYF. The DNA for the CDR3 is TGCGCCAGCAGCTTAGGAGCGGGGCAGGGAATCTACGAGCAGTACTTC.

This clonotype appeared many times. The chain recombines TRBV5-1 with TRBJ2-5; 8 bases agree with TRBD1. The CDR3 has 15 amino acids. J gave up 5 bases and V 4 bases, and 10 bases lay outside the gene matches. The germline V gene encodes CDR1 SGHRS and CDR2 YFSETQ. CDR3 in amino acids: CASSATGGTFETQYF. The DNA for the CDR3 is TGCGCCAGCAGCGCCACAGGGGGTACCTTCGAGACCCAGTACTTC.

This chain joins TRBV15 and TRBJ2-1, with D perhaps given as TRBD1 or TRBD2 (6 bases each). There are 14 residues in the CDR3. Trimming shortened V by 4 bases and J by 6 bases, and 13 bases separated the two germline ends. Germline values: CDR1 LNHNV, CDR2 YYDKDF (reference sequence). The CDR3 sequence: CATSTPEGGNEQFF. For the CDR3, the DNA is TGTGCCACCAGCACGCCAGAGGGGGGCAATGAGCAGTTCTTC.

The chain has TRBV5-6 and TRBJ1-2, with D uncertain. CDR1 and CDR2 (germline): SGHDT, YYEEEE. The CDR3 is 13 amino acids. V lost 2 bases, J lost 8 bases, and 13 bases lay in between. Here the CDR3 DNA reads TGTGCCAGCAGCTTTGGCCGGGTGACCGGCTACACCTTC. The encoded protein is CASSFGRVTGYTF. The full variable domain, its missing parts supplied by reference TRBV5-6 and TRBJ1-2, is DAGVTQSPTHLIKTRGQQVTLRCSPKSGHDTVSWYQQALGQGPQFIFQYYEEEERQRGNFPDRFSGHQFPNYSSELNVNALLLGDSALYLCASSFGRVTGYTFGSGTRLTVV.

J is TRBJ2-1 and V is TRBV15; the match to TRBD1 covers 9 bases. The V gene end was trimmed by 5 bases and the J gene end by 9 bases; junction bases not matched to a gene: 8. Germline V gives CDR1 LNHNV, CDR2 YYDKDF (reference sequence). The CDR3 is made up of 14 amino acids. The CDR3 spells CATSWRTGAGEQFF. The CDR3 coding sequence is TGTGCCACCAGCTGGCGGACAGGGGCAGGTGAGCAGTTCTTC.

This clonotype was counted only a few times. The chain links TRBV4-1 to TRBJ2-7; D possibly matches TRBD1 or TRBD2 (6 bases each). The CDR3 runs 14 residues. The germline V gene has CDR1 MGHRA and CDR2 YSYEKL. Trimming took 4 bases from V and 2 from J, leaving 12 bases between them. The CDR3 spells CASSPQRGPYEQYF. In DNA form, the CDR3 reads TGCGCCAGCAGCCCCCAACGGGGGCCCTACGAGCAGTACTTC.

This clonotype was observed many times. The chain employs TRBV6-6 and TRBJ2-1; no clear D gene. The CDR3 is 13 amino acids. The germline V gene has CDR1 MNHNY and CDR2 SVGAGI (reference sequence). Trimming pared 0 bases from V and 6 bases from J, leaving 6 bases between. Written as DNA, the CDR3 is TGTGCCAGCAGTTACTCGCACGGCAATGAGCAGTTCTTC. Translation gives CASSYSHGNEQFF.

This clonotype has a handful of counts. The gene calls are TRBV5-1 and TRBJ1-1, with TRBD1 identical over 11 bases. The V gene end was trimmed by 5 bases and the J gene end by 5 bases; junction bases not matched to a gene: 11. CDR1 and CDR2 (germline): SGHRS, YFSETQ. This CDR3 has 16 amino acids. In DNA, the CDR3 is TGCGCCAGCAGTACCGGGACAGGGGGTAGTGGTACTGAAGCTTTCTTT. It encodes CASSTGTGGSGTEAFF.

This clonotype was observed a few times. This sequence joins TRBV20-1 and TRBJ1-1; 7 bases agree with TRBD1. The length of the CDR3 is 14 residues. Germline values: CDR1 DFQATT, CDR2 SNEGSKA (reference sequence). Unmatched junction bases numbered 12, after V lost 7 bases and J lost 4 bases. Here the CDR3 DNA reads TGCAGTGGAAGGGCAGGGGGGGCGAGCACTGAAGCTTTCTTT. This translates into CSGRAGGASTEAFF.

The chain joins TRBV29-1 to TRBJ2-7; D ambiguous. V gave up 2 bases and J gave up 5 bases, with 7 bases separating them. This CDR3 is built from 11 residues. Germline V lookup: CDR1 SQVTM, CDR2 ANQGSEA. The CDR3 DNA reads as TGCAGCGTTGAAAAATCCAACGAGCAGTACTTC. The encoded protein is CSVEKSNEQYF.

The chain carries TRBV12-3 or TRBV12-4 and TRBJ2-7, with a weak D call TRBD1 (5 bases). CDR3 size: 11 residues. V lost 8 bases and J lost 5, with 10 bases in between. As DNA, the CDR3 is TGTGCCAGCGGGCAGGGCCACGAGCAGTACTTC. Translated, it gives CASGQGHEQYF.

This clonotype was found many times. The chain is built from TRBV12-3 or TRBV12-4 and TRBJ1-1; D is unresolved. The germline V and J ends were trimmed by 3 bases and 7 bases, with 6 bases remaining between them. The CDR3 is made up of 11 amino acids. CDR3 bases: TGTGCCAGCAGTTTGATTGGTGAAGCTTTCTTT. This gives the protein CASSLIGEAFF.

The J gene is TRBJ2-3, the V gene TRBV29-1; TRBD2 aligns across 12 bases. V was pared by 4 bases and J by 4 bases, with 3 bases of the junction left unmatched. The CDR3 covers 14 residues. Germline CDR1 is SQVTM and CDR2 is ANQGSEA. CDR3 nucleotides: TGCAGCGTTGGAAGACTAGCGGGAGCAGATACGCAGTATTTT. Translation gives CSVGRLAGADTQYF.